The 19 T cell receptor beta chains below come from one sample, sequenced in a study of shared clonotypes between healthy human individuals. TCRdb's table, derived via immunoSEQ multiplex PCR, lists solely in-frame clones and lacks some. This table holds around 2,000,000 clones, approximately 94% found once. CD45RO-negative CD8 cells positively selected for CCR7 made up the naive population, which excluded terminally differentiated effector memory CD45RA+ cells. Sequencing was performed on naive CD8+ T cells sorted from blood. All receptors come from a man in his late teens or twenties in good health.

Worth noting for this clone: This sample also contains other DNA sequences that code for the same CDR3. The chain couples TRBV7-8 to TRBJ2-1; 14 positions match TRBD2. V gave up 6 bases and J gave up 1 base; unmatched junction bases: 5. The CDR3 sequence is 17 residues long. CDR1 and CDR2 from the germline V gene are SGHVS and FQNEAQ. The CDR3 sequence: CASSLGLAGGSYNEQFF. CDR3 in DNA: TGTGCCAGCAGTCTCGGACTAGCGGGAGGTTCCTACAATGAGCAGTTCTTC.

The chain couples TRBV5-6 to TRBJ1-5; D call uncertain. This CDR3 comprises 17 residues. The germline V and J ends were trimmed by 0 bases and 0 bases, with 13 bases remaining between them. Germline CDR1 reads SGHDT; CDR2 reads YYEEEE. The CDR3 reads CASSLAQESYSNQPQHF. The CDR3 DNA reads TGTGCCAGCAGCTTGGCTCAGGAATCATATAGCAATCAGCCCCAGCATTTT.

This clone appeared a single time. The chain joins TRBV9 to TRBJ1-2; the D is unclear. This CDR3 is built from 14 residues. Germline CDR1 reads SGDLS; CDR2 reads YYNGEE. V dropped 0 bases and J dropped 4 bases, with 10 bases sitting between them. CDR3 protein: CASSVVREGYGYTF. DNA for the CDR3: TGTGCCAGCAGCGTAGTTCGGGAAGGCTATGGCTACACCTTC. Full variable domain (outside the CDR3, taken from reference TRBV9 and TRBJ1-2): DSGVTQTPKHLITATGQRVTLRCSPRSGDLSVYWYQQSLDQGLQFLIQYYNGEERAKGNILERFSAQQFPDLHSELNLSSLELGDSALYFCASSVVREGYGYTFGSGTRLTVV.

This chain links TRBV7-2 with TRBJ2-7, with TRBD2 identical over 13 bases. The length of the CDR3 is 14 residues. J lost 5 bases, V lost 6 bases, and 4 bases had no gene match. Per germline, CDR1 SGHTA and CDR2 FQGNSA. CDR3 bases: TGTGCCAGCAGTCCTACTAGCGGGGGGGACGAGCAGTACTTC. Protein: CASSPTSGGDEQYF.

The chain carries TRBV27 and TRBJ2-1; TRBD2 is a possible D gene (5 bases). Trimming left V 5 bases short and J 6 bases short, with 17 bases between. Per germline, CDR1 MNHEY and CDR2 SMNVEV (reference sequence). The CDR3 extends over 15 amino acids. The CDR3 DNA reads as TGTGCCAGCAGTCTCGTCGGGGTACGTGGCAATGAGCAGTTCTTC. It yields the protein CASSLVGVRGNEQFF.

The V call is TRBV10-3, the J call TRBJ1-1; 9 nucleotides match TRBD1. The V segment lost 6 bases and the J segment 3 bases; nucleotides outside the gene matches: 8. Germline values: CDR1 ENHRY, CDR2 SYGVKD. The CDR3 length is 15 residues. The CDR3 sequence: CAISGDRERDTEAFF. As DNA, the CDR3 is TGTGCCATCAGCGGGGACAGGGAGAGGGACACTGAAGCTTTCTTT.

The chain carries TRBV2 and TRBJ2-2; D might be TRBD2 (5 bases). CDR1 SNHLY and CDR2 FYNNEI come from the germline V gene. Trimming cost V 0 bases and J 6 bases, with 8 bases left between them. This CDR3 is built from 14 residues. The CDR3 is CASSEARGSGELFF. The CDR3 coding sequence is TGTGCCAGCAGTGAAGCTCGAGGGTCCGGGGAGCTGTTTTTT.

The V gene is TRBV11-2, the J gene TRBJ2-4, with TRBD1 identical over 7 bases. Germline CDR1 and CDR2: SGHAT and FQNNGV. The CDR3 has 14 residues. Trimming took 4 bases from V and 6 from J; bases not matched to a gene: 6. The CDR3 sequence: CASSSGTDRNIQYF. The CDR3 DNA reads TGTGCCAGCAGCTCTGGGACAGACAGAAACATTCAGTACTTC.

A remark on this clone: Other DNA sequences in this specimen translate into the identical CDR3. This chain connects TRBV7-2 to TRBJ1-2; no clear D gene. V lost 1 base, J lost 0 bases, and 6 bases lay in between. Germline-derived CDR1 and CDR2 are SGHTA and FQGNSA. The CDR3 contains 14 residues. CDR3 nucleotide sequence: TGTGCCAGCAGCTTAGGGGGAGCTAACTATGGCTACACCTTC. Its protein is CASSLGGANYGYTF.

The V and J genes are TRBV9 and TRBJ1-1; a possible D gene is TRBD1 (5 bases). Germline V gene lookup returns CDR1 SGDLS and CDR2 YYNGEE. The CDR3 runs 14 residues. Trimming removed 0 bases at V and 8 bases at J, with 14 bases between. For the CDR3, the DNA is TGTGCCAGCAGCGTAGTAGACAGAGCAACCGAAGCTTTCTTT. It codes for CASSVVDRATEAFF.

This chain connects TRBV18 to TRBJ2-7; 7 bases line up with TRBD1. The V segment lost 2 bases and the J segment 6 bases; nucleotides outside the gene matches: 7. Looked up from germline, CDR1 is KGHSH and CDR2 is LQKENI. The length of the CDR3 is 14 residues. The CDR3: CASSPSDRVGEQYF. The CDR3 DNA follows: TGTGCCAGCTCACCAAGTGACAGGGTCGGCGAGCAGTACTTC.

The CDR3 DNA reads TGTGCCAGCAGAAACAGACAGGGGCCGGCCGATGGCTACACCTTC. It codes for CASRNRQGPADGYTF. The chain links TRBV7-9 to TRBJ1-2; 8 nucleotides match TRBD1. After removal of 6 bases from V and 6 bases from J, the junction contained 12 bases not matched to a gene. The length of the CDR3 is 15 residues. CDR1 and CDR2 from the germline V gene are SEHNR and FQNEAQ (reference sequence).

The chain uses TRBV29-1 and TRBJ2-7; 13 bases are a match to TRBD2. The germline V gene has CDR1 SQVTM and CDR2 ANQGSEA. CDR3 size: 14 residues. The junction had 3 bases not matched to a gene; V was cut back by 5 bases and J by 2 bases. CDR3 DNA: TGCAGCGTTTTCGGGACTAGCGGGACCTACGAGCAGTACTTC. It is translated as CSVFGTSGTYEQYF.

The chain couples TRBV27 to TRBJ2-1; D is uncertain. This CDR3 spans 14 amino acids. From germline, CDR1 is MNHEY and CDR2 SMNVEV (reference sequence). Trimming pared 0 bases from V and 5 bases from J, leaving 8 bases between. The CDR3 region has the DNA TGTGCCAGCAGTTTATCCCAATCGAACAATGAGCAGTTCTTC. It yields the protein CASSLSQSNNEQFF.

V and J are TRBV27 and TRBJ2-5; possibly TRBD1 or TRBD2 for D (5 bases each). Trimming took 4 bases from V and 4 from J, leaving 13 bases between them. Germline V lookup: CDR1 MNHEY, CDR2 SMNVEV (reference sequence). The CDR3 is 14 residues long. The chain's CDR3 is CASSSGTAGETQYF. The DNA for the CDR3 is TGTGCCAGCAGTTCCGGGACGGCCGGAGAGACCCAGTACTTC.

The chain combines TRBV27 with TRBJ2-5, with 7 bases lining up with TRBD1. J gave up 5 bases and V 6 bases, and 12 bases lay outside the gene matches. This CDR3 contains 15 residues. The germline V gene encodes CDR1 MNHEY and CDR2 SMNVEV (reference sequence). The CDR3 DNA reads TGTGCCAGCAGCCCGATTGACAGGGTCTTGGAGACCCAGTACTTC. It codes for CASSPIDRVLETQYF.

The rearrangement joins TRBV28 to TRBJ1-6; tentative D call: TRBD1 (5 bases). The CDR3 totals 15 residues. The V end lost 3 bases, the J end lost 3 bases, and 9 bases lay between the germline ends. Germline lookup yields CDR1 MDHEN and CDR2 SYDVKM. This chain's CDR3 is CASSFGAFYNSPLHF. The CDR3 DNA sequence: TGTGCCAGCAGTTTTGGGGCTTTCTATAATTCACCCCTCCACTTT.

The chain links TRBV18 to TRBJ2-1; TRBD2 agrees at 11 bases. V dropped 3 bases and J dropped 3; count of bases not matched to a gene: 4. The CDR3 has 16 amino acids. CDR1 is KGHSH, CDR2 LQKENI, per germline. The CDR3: CASSPQGTSGYNEQFF. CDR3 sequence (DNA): TGTGCCAGCTCACCTCAGGGGACTAGCGGCTACAATGAGCAGTTCTTC.

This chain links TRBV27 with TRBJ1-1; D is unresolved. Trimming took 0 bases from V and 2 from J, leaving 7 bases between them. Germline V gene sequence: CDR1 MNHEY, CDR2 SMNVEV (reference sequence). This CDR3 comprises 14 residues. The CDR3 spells CASSLSRINTEAFF. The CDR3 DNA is TGTGCCAGCAGTTTATCGCGCATCAACACTGAAGCTTTCTTT.